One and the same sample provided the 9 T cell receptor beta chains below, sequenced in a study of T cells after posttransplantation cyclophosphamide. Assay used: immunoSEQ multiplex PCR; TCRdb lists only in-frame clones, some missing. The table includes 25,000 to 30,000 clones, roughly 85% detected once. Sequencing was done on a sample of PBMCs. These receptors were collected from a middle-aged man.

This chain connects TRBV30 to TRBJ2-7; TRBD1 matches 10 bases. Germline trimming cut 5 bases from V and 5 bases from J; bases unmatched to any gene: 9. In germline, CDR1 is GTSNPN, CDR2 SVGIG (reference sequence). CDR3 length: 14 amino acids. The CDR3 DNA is TGTGCCTGGGACAGGGGGCAACTTAGGAACGAGCAGTACTTC. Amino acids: CAWDRGQLRNEQYF.

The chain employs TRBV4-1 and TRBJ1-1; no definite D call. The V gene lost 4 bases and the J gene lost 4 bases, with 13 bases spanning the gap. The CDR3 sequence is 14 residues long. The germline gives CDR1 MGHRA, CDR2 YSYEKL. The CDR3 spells CASSPGPGSTEAFF. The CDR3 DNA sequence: TGCGCCAGCAGCCCAGGCCCGGGGTCCACTGAAGCTTTCTTT.

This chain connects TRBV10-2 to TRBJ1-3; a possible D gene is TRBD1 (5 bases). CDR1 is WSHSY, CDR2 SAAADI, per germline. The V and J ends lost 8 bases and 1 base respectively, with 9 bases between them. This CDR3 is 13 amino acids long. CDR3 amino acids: CASGPGSGNTIYF. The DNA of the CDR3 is TGCGCCAGCGGTCCAGGGTCTGGAAACACCATATATTTT.

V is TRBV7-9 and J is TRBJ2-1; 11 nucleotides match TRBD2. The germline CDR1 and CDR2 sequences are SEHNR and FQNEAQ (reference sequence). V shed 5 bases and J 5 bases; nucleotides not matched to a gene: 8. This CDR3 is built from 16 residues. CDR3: CASSPTSGSYNNEQFF. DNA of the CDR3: TGTGCCAGCAGCCCTACTAGCGGGAGTTACAACAATGAGCAGTTCTTC. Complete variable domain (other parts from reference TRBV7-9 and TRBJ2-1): DTGVSQNPRHKITKRGQNVTFRCDPISEHNRLYWYRQTLGQGPEFLTYFQNEAQLEKSRLLSDRFSAERPKGSFSTLEIQRTEQGDSAMYLCASSPTSGSYNNEQFFGPGTRLTVL.

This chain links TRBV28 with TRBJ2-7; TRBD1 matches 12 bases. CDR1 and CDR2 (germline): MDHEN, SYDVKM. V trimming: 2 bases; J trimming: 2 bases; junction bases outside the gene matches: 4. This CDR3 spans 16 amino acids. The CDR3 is CASSLRGTGGTYEQYF. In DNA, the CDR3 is TGTGCCAGCAGTTTACGAGGGACAGGGGGCACCTACGAGCAGTACTTC.

CDR3 amino acids: CASSIWRRTRSYNEQFF. The CDR3, as DNA: TGTGCCAGTAGTATCTGGCGGCGCACCCGCTCCTACAATGAGCAGTTCTTC. This chain joins TRBV19 and TRBJ2-1, with D unresolved. The CDR3 has 17 residues. Germline CDR1 is LNHDA and CDR2 is SQIVND (reference sequence). Trimming pared 3 bases from V and 0 bases from J, leaving 15 bases between. Supplemented by reference TRBV19 and TRBJ2-1, the full variable domain reads DGGITQSPKYLFRKEGQNVTLSCEQNLNHDAMYWYRQDPGQGLRLIYYSQIVNDFQKGDIAEGYSVSREKKESFPLTVTSAQKNPTAFYLCASSIWRRTRSYNEQFFGPGTRLTVL.

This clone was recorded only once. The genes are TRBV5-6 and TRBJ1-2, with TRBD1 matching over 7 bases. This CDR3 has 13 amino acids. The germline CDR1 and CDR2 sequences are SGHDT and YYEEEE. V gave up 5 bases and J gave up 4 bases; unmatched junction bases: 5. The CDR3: CASRPQGGYGYTF. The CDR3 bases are TGTGCCAGCAGGCCTCAGGGGGGCTATGGCTACACCTTC.

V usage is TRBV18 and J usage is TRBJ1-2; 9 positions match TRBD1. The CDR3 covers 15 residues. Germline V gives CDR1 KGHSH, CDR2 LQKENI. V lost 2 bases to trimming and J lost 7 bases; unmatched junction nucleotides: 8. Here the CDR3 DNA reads TGTGCCAGCTCACCATCGCGGGACAGGGCTTCTGGCTACACCTTC. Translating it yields CASSPSRDRASGYTF.

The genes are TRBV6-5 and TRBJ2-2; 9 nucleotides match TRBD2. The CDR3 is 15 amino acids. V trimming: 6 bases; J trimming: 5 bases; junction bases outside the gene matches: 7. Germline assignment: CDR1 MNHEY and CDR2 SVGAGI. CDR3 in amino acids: CASRRLAGWTGELFF. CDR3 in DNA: TGTGCCAGCAGACGTCTAGCGGGGTGGACCGGGGAGCTGTTTTTT.